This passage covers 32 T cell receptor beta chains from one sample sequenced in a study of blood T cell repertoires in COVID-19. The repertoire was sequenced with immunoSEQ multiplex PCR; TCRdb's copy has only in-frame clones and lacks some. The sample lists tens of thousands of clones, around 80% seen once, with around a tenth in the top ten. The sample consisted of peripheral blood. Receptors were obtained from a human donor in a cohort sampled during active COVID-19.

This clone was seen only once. The CDR3 DNA reads as TGTGCCAGCAGCTTAAGCGGGGGATTACAGGGGGCAGATGAGCAGTTCTTC. As protein: CASSLSGGLQGADEQFF. The genes are TRBV11-3 and TRBJ2-1; the D gene is possibly TRBD1 (9 bases). This CDR3 has 17 residues. Germline V CDR1 and CDR2: SGHNT, YENEEA. The V gene lost 2 bases and the J gene lost 8 bases, with 22 bases spanning the gap.

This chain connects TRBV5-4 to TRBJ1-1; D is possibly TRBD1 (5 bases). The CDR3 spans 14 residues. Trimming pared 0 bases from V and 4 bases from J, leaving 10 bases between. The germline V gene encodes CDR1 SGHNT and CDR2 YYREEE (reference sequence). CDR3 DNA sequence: TGTGCCAGCAGCTTGGATCGGGGGGTCACTGAAGCTTTCTTT. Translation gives CASSLDRGVTEAFF.

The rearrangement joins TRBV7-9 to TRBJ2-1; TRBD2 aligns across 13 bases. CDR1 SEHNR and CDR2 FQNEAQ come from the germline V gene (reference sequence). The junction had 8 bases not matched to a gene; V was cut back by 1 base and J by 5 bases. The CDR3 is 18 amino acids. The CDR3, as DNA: TGTGCCAGCAGCTTAGGCCGGGGGGGACTAGCGGGGAACAATGAGCAGTTCTTC. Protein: CASSLGRGGLAGNNEQFF.

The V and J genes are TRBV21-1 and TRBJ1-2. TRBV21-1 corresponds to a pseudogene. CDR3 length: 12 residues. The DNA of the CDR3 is TGTGCCAGCAGCCCTATTGCCCATGGCTACACCTTC. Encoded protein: CASSPIAHGYTF.

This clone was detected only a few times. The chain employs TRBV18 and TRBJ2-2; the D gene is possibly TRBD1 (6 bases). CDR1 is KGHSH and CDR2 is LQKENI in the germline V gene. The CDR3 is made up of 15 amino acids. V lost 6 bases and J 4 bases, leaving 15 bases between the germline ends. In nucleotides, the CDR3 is TGTGCCAGCTCCCCCGTAACAGGGCCCACCGGGGAGCTGTTTTTT. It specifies CASSPVTGPTGELFF.

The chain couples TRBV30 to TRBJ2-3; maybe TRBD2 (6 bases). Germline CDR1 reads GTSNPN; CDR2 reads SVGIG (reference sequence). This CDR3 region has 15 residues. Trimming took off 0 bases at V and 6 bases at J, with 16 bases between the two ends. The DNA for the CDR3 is TGTGCCTGGAGTGTACTTGGGGACTCAGGGGATACGCAGTATTTT. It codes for CAWSVLGDSGDTQYF.

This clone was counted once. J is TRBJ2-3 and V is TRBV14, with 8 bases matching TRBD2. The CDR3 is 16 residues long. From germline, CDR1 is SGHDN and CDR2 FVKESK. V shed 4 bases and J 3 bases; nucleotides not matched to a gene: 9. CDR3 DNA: TGTGCCAGCAGCCCTTTGCGGACTAGCTTTACAGATACGCAGTATTTT. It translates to CASSPLRTSFTDTQYF. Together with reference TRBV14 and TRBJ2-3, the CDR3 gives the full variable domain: EAGVTQFPSHSVIEKGQTVTLRCDPISGHDNLYWYRRVMGKEIKFLLHFVKESKQDESGMPNNRFLAERTGGTYSTLKVQPAELEDSGVYFCASSPLRTSFTDTQYFGPGTRLTVL.

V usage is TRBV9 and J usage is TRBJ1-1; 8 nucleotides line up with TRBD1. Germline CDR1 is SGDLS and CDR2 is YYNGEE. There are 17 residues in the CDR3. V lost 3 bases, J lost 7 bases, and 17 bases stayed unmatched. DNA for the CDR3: TGTGCCAGCAGCGGACTCGTTAAGGGGCAGGGGGCCATTGAAGCTTTCTTT. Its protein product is CASSGLVKGQGAIEAFF.

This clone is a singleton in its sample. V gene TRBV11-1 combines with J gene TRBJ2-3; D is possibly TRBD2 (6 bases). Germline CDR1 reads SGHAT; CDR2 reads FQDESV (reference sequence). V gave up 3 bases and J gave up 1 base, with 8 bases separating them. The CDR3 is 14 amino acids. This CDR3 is CASSLGGGTDTQYF. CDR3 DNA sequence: TGTGCCAGCAGCTTGGGCGGGGGCACAGATACGCAGTATTTT.

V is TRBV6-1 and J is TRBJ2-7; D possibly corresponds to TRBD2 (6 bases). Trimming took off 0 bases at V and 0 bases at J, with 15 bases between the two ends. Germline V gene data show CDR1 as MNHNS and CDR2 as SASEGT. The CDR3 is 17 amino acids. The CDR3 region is CASSEARLAFSSYEQYF. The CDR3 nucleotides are TGTGCCAGCAGTGAAGCACGGCTAGCGTTTAGCTCCTACGAGCAGTACTTC.

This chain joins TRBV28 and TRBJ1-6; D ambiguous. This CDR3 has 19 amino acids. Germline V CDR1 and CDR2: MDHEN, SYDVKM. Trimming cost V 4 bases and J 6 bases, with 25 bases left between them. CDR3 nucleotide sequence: TGTGCCAGCAGTTCCGAACATTTGACGGGCCGGCGGGTTAATTCACCCCTCCACTTT. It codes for CASSSEHLTGRRVNSPLHF.

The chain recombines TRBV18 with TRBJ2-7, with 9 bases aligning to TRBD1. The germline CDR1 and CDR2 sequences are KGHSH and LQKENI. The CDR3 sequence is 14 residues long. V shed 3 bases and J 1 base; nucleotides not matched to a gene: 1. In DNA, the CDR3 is TGTGCCAGCTCACCTGGGACAGGGTCCTACGAGCAGTACTTC. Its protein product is CASSPGTGSYEQYF.

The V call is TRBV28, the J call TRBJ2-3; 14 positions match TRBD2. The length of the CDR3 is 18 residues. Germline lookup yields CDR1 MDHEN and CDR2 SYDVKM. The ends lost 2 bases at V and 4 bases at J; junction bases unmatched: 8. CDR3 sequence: CASSLGTSGGNPADTQYF. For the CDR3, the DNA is TGTGCCAGCAGTTTAGGGACTAGCGGGGGAAACCCAGCAGATACGCAGTATTTT.

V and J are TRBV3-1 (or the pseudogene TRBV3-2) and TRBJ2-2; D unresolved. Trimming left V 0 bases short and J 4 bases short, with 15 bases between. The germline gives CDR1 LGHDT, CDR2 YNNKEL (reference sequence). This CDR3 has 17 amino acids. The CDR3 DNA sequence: TGTGCCAGCAGCCAAGACCTCAGGAACAAAAGCACCGGGGAGCTGTTTTTT. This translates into CASSQDLRNKSTGELFF.

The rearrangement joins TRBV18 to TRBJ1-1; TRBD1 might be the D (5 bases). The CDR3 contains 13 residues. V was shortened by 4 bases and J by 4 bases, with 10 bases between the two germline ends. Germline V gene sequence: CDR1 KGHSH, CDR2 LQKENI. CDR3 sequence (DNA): TGTGCCAGCTCACAGGGCGGGGCCACTGAAGCTTTCTTT. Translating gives CASSQGGATEAFF.

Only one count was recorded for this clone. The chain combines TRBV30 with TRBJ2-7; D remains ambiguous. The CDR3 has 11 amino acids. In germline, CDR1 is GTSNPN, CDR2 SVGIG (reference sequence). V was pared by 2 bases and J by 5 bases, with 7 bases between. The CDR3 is CAWSLSHEQYF. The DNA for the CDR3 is TGTGCCTGGAGTCTGAGCCACGAGCAGTACTTC.

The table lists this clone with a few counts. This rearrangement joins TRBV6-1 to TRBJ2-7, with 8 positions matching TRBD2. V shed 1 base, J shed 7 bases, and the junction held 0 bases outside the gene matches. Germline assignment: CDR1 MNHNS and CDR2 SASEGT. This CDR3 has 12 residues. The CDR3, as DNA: TGTGCCAGCAGTGAAGGCGGGGGGGAGCAGTACTTC. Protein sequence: CASSEGGGEQYF.

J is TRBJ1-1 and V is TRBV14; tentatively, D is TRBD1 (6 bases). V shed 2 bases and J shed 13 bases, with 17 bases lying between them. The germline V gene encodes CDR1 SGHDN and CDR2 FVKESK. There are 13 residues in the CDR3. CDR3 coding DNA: TGTGCCAGCAGCCAACTCGGGACACGGGATGGTTTCTTT. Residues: CASSQLGTRDGFF.

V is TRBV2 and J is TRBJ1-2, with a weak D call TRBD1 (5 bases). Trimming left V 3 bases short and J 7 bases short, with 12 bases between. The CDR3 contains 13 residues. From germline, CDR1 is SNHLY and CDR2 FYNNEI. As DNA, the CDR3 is TGTGCCAGCAGTGACTTCAGGGCTAGTGGCTACACCTTC. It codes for CASSDFRASGYTF.

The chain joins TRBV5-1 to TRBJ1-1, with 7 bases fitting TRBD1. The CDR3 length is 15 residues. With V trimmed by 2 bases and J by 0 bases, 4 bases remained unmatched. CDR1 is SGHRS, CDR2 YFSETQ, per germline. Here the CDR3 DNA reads TGCGCCAGCAGCTTTTGGGACAGCCTGAACACTGAAGCTTTCTTT. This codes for CASSFWDSLNTEAFF.

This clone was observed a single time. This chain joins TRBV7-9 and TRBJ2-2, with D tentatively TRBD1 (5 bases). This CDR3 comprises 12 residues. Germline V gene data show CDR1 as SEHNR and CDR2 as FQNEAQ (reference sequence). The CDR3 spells CGQGPYTGELFF. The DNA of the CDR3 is TGTGGGCAGGGCCCGTACACCGGGGAGCTGTTTTTT.

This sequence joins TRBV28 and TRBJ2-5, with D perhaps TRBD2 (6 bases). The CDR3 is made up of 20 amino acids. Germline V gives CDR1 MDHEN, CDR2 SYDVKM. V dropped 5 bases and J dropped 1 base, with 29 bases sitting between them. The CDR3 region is CASSIGGLVGFLWAQETQYF. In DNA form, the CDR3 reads TGTGCCAGCAGTATCGGGGGTCTGGTCGGGTTCTTGTGGGCCCAAGAGACCCAGTACTTC.

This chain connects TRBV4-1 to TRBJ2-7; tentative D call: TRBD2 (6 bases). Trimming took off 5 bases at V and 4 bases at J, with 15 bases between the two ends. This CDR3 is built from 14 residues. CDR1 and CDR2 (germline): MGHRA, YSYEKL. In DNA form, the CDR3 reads TGCGCCAGCAGCGCATATCAGGGAGGTTACGAGCAGTACTTC. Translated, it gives CASSAYQGGYEQYF.

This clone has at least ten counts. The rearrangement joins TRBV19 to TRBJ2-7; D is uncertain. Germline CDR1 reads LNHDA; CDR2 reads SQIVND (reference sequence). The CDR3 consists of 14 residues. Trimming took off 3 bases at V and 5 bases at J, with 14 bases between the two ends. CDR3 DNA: TGTGCCAGTAGTATCGACTCCGCCTTGGACGAGCAGTACTTC. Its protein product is CASSIDSALDEQYF.

CDR3 nucleotide sequence: TGCGCCAGCAGCCAAGCGTACCGGGACTCCTACGAGCAGTACTTC. As protein: CASSQAYRDSYEQYF. J is TRBJ2-7 and V is TRBV4-1, with D tentatively TRBD2 (5 bases). CDR1 and CDR2 (germline): MGHRA, YSYEKL. This CDR3 is built from 15 residues. The germline V and J ends were trimmed by 1 base and 0 bases, with 10 bases remaining between them.

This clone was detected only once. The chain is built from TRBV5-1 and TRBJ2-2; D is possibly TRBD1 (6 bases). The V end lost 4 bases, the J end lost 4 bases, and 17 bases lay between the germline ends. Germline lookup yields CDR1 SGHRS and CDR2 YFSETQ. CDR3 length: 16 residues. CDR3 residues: CASSPSTGRTTGELFF. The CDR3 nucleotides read TGCGCCAGCAGCCCCTCGACAGGCAGAACCACCGGGGAGCTGTTTTTT.

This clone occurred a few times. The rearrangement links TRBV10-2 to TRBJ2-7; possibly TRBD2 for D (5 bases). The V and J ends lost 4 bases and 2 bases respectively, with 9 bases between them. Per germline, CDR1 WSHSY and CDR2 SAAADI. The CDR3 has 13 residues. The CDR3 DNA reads TGCGCCAGCAGTGGAGCTAGCACCTACGAGCAGTACTTC. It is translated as CASSGASTYEQYF.

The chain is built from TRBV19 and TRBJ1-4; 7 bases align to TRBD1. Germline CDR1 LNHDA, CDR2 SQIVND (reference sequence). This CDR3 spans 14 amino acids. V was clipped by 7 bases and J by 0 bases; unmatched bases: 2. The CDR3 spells CASNRGSTNEKLFF. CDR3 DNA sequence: TGTGCCAGTAACAGGGGTTCAACTAATGAAAAACTGTTTTTT.

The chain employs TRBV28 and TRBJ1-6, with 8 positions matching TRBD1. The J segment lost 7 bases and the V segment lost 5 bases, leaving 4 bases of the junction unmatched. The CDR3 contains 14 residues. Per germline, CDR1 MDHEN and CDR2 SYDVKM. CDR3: CASSPGQANSPLHF. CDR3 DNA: TGTGCCAGCAGTCCGGGACAGGCAAATTCACCCCTCCACTTT.

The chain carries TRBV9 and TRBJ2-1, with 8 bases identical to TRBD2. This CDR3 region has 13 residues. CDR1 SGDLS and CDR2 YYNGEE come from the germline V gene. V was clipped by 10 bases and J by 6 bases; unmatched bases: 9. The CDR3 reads CASGRDPLNEQFF. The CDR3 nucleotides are TGTGCCTCCGGGAGGGATCCCCTCAATGAGCAGTTCTTC. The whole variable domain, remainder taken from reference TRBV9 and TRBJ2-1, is DSGVTQTPKHLITATGQRVTLRCSPRSGDLSVYWYQQSLDQGLQFLIQYYNGEERAKGNILERFSAQQFPDLHSELNLSSLELGDSALYFCASGRDPLNEQFFGPGTRLTVL.

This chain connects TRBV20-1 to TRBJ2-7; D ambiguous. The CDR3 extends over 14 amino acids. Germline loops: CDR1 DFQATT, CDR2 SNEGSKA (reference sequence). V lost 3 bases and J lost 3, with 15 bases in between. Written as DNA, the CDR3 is TGCAGTGCTAGTGGGCTGGGCGCACGCTACGAGCAGTACTTC. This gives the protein CSASGLGARYEQYF.

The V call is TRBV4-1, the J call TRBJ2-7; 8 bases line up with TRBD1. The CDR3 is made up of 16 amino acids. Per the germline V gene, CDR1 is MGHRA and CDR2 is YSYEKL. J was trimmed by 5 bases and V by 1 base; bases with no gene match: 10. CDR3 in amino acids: CASSQGVGRGRNEQYF. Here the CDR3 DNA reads TGCGCCAGCAGCCAAGGGGTGGGCAGGGGGCGAAACGAGCAGTACTTC.